The 24 T cell receptor beta chains below were found in one sample sequenced in a study of CD8 T cells in ankylosing spondylitis. Study-wide results and caveats: Several highly homologous variants formed a TCR beta motif that appeared characteristic of ankylosing spondylitis blood.

TCRdb recomputed calls from the 5' RACE reads with MiXCR, one row per CDR3 protein. This sample has around 480,000 distinct CDR3 sequences, with approximately 17% found just once. Their antigen targets remain unknown. The sample taken for sequencing was blood, either unsorted or a sorted T cell fraction (not recorded which). Receptors were obtained from a male donor with ankylosing spondylitis.

The V call is TRBV3-1, the J call TRBJ1-1, with D possibly TRBD1 on 5 matching bases. CDR3 size: 17 residues. V dropped 0 bases and J dropped 1 base, with 15 bases sitting between them. From germline, CDR1 is LGHDT and CDR2 YNNKEL (reference sequence). The CDR3 DNA is TGTGCCAGCAGCCAAGAGGTTGGGGGGAGAAAGAACACTGAAGCTTTCTTT. This sequence encodes CASSQEVGGRKNTEAFF.

The chain carries TRBV20-1 and TRBJ2-7, with D maybe TRBD1 (7 bases). Trimming stripped 6 bases from V and 2 bases from J, with 17 bases between. CDR1 is DFQATT, CDR2 SNEGSKA, per germline (reference sequence). The CDR3 has 14 amino acids. As DNA, the CDR3 is TGCAGTGCGAAAGGGCAGGGGGGTACCTACGAGCAGTACTTC. Amino acid sequence: CSAKGQGGTYEQYF.

The table lists this clonotype with a few counts. V gene TRBV5-6 combines with J gene TRBJ2-1; 9 nucleotides align to TRBD1. CDR1 and CDR2 (germline): SGHDT, YYEEEE. This CDR3 has 15 residues. With 0 bases clipped from V and 8 bases from J, the junction kept 6 bases outside the gene matches. CDR3 nucleotide sequence: TGTGCCAGCAGCTTGGTGGACAGGGGTAGGGATGAGCAGTTCTTC. It is translated as CASSLVDRGRDEQFF. Variable domain in full (rest from reference TRBV5-6 and TRBJ2-1): DAGVTQSPTHLIKTRGQQVTLRCSPKSGHDTVSWYQQALGQGPQFIFQYYEEEERQRGNFPDRFSGHQFPNYSSELNVNALLLGDSALYLCASSLVDRGRDEQFFGPGTRLTVL.

The chain has TRBV21-1 and TRBJ2-3; the tabulated D call, TRBD2, remains unverified against the DNA. TRBV21-1 is a pseudogene. CDR3 size: 18 residues. CDR3 in DNA: TGTGCCAGCAGCAAAGAGGTAAAAGCGGGAGGAACATGGGATACGCAGTATTTT. Its translation: CASSKEVKAGGTWDTQYF.

This sequence joins TRBV20-1 and TRBJ1-5; 10 positions agree with TRBD1. Germline CDR1 and CDR2: DFQATT and SNEGSKA (reference sequence). The CDR3 length is 15 residues. V trimming: 6 bases; J trimming: 2 bases; junction bases outside the gene matches: 7. The chain's CDR3 is CSAPGQGLGNQPQHF. The CDR3 nucleotides read TGCAGTGCCCCGGGACAGGGGTTGGGCAATCAGCCCCAGCATTTT.

This chain joins TRBV11-1 and TRBJ2-2; D is unclear. Germline V CDR1 and CDR2: SGHAT, FQDESV (reference sequence). V lost 5 bases and J lost 1, with 20 bases in between. The CDR3 contains 18 residues. The CDR3 region has the DNA TGTGCCAGCAGCGCCACTCGGACGGAGAGCTTGAACACCGGGGAGCTGTTTTTT. This sequence encodes CASSATRTESLNTGELFF.

This clonotype was counted a few times. The V gene is TRBV5-1, the J gene TRBJ2-7; maybe TRBD2 (5 bases). The V end was cut by 4 bases, the J end by 0 bases, with 14 bases between. Per the germline V gene, CDR1 is SGHRS and CDR2 is YFSETQ. The CDR3 loop spans 15 amino acids. The chain's CDR3 is CASSRGGDVSYEQYF. DNA of the CDR3: TGCGCCAGCAGCCGGGGTGGGGATGTCTCCTACGAGCAGTACTTC. Supplemented by reference TRBV5-1 and TRBJ2-7, the full variable domain reads KAGVTQTPRYLIKTRGQQVTLSCSPISGHRSVSWYQQTPGQGLQFLFEYFSETQRNKGNFPGRFSGRQFSNSRSEMNVSTLELGDSALYLCASSRGGDVSYEQYFGPGTRLTVT.

The chain recombines TRBV7-9 with TRBJ1-1, with TRBD1 identical over 8 bases. The germline gives CDR1 SEHNR, CDR2 FQNEAQ (reference sequence). This CDR3 has 16 residues. V shed 3 bases and J 0 bases; nucleotides not matched to a gene: 6. The CDR3 reads CASSLDREFMNTEAFF. The CDR3 coding sequence is TGTGCCAGCAGCTTGGACAGGGAATTCATGAACACTGAAGCTTTCTTT. The whole variable domain, remainder taken from reference TRBV7-9 and TRBJ1-1, is DTGVSQNPRHKITKRGQNVTFRCDPISEHNRLYWYRQTLGQGPEFLTYFQNEAQLEKSRLLSDRFSAERPKGSFSTLEIQRTEQGDSAMYLCASSLDREFMNTEAFFGQGTRLTVV.

This clonotype was recorded many times. V and J are TRBV5-1 and TRBJ1-5, with D perhaps TRBD1 (6 bases). Germline V lookup: CDR1 SGHRS, CDR2 YFSETQ. Deletions cut 1 base from V and 0 bases from J, with 8 bases between. CDR3 length equals 15 residues. CDR3 nucleotide sequence: TGCGCCAGCAGCTTGAGGGGGGATAGCAATCAGCCCCAGCATTTT. Its translation is CASSLRGDSNQPQHF.

The sample holds many counts of this clonotype. The rearrangement joins TRBV5-1 to TRBJ1-2; D not certain. CDR1 and CDR2 from the germline V gene are SGHRS and YFSETQ. The V end lost 5 bases, the J end lost 2 bases, and 7 bases lay between the germline ends. The CDR3 consists of 12 residues. The CDR3 protein is CASRGENYGYTF. CDR3 DNA sequence: TGCGCCAGCAGGGGAGAGAACTATGGCTACACCTTC.

This clonotype was seen a handful of times. V and J are TRBV12-3 or TRBV12-4 and TRBJ2-2; TRBD1 matches at 7 bases. The junction had 11 bases not matched to a gene; V was cut back by 2 bases and J by 8 bases. The CDR3 consists of 16 residues. In nucleotides, the CDR3 is TGTGCCAGCAGTTTATCACTCACAGGGGCCGGTGGGGAGCTGTTTTTT. It specifies CASSLSLTGAGGELFF.

This clonotype occurred a few times. CDR3 sequence (DNA): TGTGCCAGCAGCCCGGACCCCGCGAACACCGGGGAGCTGTTTTTT. Encoded protein: CASSPDPANTGELFF. The V and J genes are TRBV5-8 and TRBJ2-2, with D unresolved. Germline V gene data show CDR1 as SGHTS and CDR2 as YDEGEE. CDR3 length: 15 residues. V dropped 4 bases and J dropped 0 bases, with 10 bases sitting between them.

This clonotype was seen more than once but under ten times. The chain is built from TRBV5-1 and TRBJ1-6; 9 bases are a match to TRBD1. The CDR3 totals 15 residues. Trimming took 0 bases from V and 14 from J; bases not matched to a gene: 9. CDR1 is SGHRS and CDR2 is YFSETQ in the germline V gene. CDR3 sequence: CASSLEGQGSRALHF. The DNA for the CDR3 is TGCGCCAGCAGCTTGGAAGGACAGGGGAGCCGGGCCCTCCACTTT.

There are a few counts of this clonotype. J is TRBJ2-1 and V is TRBV20-1; possibly TRBD1 for D (6 bases). CDR3 size: 14 residues. Germline CDR1 and CDR2: DFQATT and SNEGSKA (reference sequence). V was pared by 5 bases and J by 5 bases, with 16 bases between. CDR3 amino acids: CSAPGTIGNNEQFF. In DNA form, the CDR3 reads TGCAGTGCTCCCGGGACAATCGGTAACAATGAGCAGTTCTTC.

The rearrangement uses TRBV2 and TRBJ2-1; a possible D gene is TRBD1 (6 bases). V lost 5 bases, J lost 4 bases, and 15 bases lay in between. The CDR3 loop spans 15 amino acids. The germline V gene has CDR1 SNHLY and CDR2 FYNNEI. CDR3 nucleotides: TGTGCCAGCAGTCCACGCAGGACAGATTACAATGAGCAGTTCTTC. It is translated as CASSPRRTDYNEQFF.

The V and J genes are TRBV3-1 and TRBJ1-2; possibly TRBD1 for D (5 bases). CDR3 length equals 13 residues. V was cut by 5 bases and J by 4 bases, with 11 bases left in between. Per the germline V gene, CDR1 is LGHDT and CDR2 is YNNKEL (reference sequence). CDR3 sequence (DNA): TGTGCCAGCAGCAAACAGGATCTCTATGGCTACACCTTC. Protein product: CASSKQDLYGYTF.

This clonotype was seen ten or more times. The chain links TRBV12-3 or TRBV12-4 to TRBJ2-2; 13 bases map to TRBD2. CDR3 size: 17 residues. V dropped 5 bases and J dropped 5; count of bases not matched to a gene: 8. The CDR3 reads CASSPGTSGTMTGELFF. The CDR3 DNA reads as TGTGCCAGCAGTCCCGGGACTAGCGGGACTATGACCGGGGAGCTGTTTTTT.

This chain connects TRBV7-2 to TRBJ2-5; no firm D call. The CDR3 extends over 12 amino acids. Germline CDR1 SGHTA, CDR2 FQGNSA. V was clipped by 2 bases and J by 7 bases, with 8 bases between them. CDR3 in DNA: TGTGCCAGCAGCTTAATGGGATGGACCCAGTACTTC. Translating gives CASSLMGWTQYF.

This clonotype was observed a handful of times. The chain combines TRBV4-1 with TRBJ2-3; a weak D match, TRBD2 (6 bases). The CDR3 totals 17 residues. Trimming took 4 bases from V and 6 from J, leaving 23 bases between them. Looked up from germline, CDR1 is MGHRA and CDR2 is YSYEKL. The CDR3 protein is CASSPTSGAPGRDTQYF. The CDR3 bases are TGCGCCAGCAGCCCGACCAGCGGAGCGCCGGGGAGGGATACGCAGTATTTT.

This chain joins TRBV7-2 and TRBJ2-3; D unresolved. Trimming left V 5 bases short and J 1 base short, with 13 bases between. Looked up from germline, CDR1 is SGHTA and CDR2 is FQGNSA. The CDR3 length is 15 residues. The CDR3 DNA is TGTGCCAGCAGCCTCATCACGGTTCGCACAGATACGCAGTATTTT. Translated, it gives CASSLITVRTDTQYF.

The genes are TRBV9 and TRBJ1-1; D unclear. The CDR3 is 13 residues long. Between the trimmed V and J ends, which lost 1 base and 4 bases, there was a span of 8 bases. CDR1 and CDR2 (germline): SGDLS, YYNGEE. The DNA for the CDR3 is TGTGCCAGCAGCGTATTGTTGGGCACTGAAGCTTTCTTT. Encoded protein: CASSVLLGTEAFF.

V usage is TRBV11-3 and J usage is TRBJ2-3; D might be TRBD1 (6 bases). V lost 7 bases and J 4 bases, leaving 18 bases between the germline ends. The germline V gene encodes CDR1 SGHNT and CDR2 YENEEA. The CDR3 has 15 residues. In DNA, the CDR3 is TGTGCCAGCACCAGCGGACAGACCCGGGCAGATACGCAGTATTTT. Its protein product is CASTSGQTRADTQYF.

This clonotype has only a few counts. The rearrangement joins TRBV20-1 to TRBJ1-5; maybe TRBD1 (6 bases). The CDR3 spans 13 residues. Trimming took 5 bases from V and 3 from J, leaving 11 bases between them. Germline-derived CDR1 and CDR2 are DFQATT and SNEGSKA (reference sequence). CDR3 in amino acids: CSAQTGVNQPQHF. Here the CDR3 DNA reads TGCAGTGCTCAGACAGGCGTCAATCAGCCCCAGCATTTT.

This clonotype was detected only once. This chain links TRBV20-1 with TRBJ1-1, with D possibly being TRBD1 (5 bases). Trimming removed 0 bases from V and 1 base from J, with 9 bases in between. Germline V CDR1 and CDR2: DFQATT, SNEGSKA (reference sequence). CDR3 size: 14 residues. The CDR3 DNA is TGCAGTGCTAGAGACCGACAGCAGAACACTGAAGCTTTCTTT. It is translated as CSARDRQQNTEAFF.